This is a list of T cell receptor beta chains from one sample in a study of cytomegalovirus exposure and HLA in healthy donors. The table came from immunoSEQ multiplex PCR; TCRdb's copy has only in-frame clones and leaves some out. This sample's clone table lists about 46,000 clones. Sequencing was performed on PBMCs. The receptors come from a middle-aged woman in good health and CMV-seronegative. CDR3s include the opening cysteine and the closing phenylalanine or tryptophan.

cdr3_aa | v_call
CASGTQGDTEAFF | TRBV19
CASSPTIGDYEQYF | TRBV18
CASRPPWAGPGYTF | TRBV19
CAGYIEWGPNYGYTF | TRBV30
CASSIQGSTYEQYF | TRBV19
CASVERFEQFF | TRBV4-1
CASSVEPSGSPSTDTQYF | TRBV9
CASSYSGRGVYEQYF | TRBV6-5
CASSLIQGNEAFF | TRBV27
CASSITGTGLDNEQFF | TRBV9
CASSLRGQSYGYTF | TRBV5-8
CASSTNRVNQPQHF | TRBV7-9
CASSPYETGDYGYTF | TRBV27
CASSSRTGQGVGEQYF | TRBV9
CASSLWSGVETQYF | TRBV28
CASSDRDRGFNTEAFF | TRBV7-2
CASSEHGYEQYF | TRBV6-1
CASMGHPNTGELFF | TRBV6-1
CASSLGGVGYGYTF | TRBV6-1
CASSQDGGSGRGTDTQYF | TRBV4-2
CASQQGQPYEQYF | TRBV6-5
CASSPDGSNYGYTF | TRBV18
CSVEVISGSSEQFF | TRBV29-1